A selection of T cell receptor beta chains follows, all from one sample in a study of blood T cells in healthy people across ages. MiXCR, applied by TCRdb to the 5' RACE reads, yields one record per CDR3 protein. The repertoire holds 750,000 to 950,000 distinct CDR3 sequences, with about 27% as singletons. These same data were also listed under a study on T cells of mothers and their children.

Sequencing input: blood. These TCRs come from a woman aged 40 to 50 in good health. The conserved cysteine and the conserved F or W are not part of the CDR3 here. D genes are given only for firm matches.

D | V | CDR3
- | TRBV6-5 | ASSIQGTNQPQH
- | TRBV29-1 | SVVFPGTEAF
- | TRBV5-5 | ASSFGLISTDTQY
TRBD1 | TRBV5-4 | ASYGQGEGWKGCT
- | TRBV5-1 | ASSLSQPGRGNEQF
- | TRBV15 | ATSILWRDEQF
TRBD2 | TRBV24-1 | ATSEPGLAGGRGGNEQF
- | TRBV20-1 | SATPQGGETQY
- | TRBV5-1 | ASSLGGGASYNEQF
- | TRBV7-9 | ASSSEGAGELF
- | TRBV20-1 | SASFRQPYEQY
TRBD1 | TRBV28 | AIQGVLNTEAF
TRBD2 | TRBV9 | ASSFRDGGAKNIQY
- | TRBV28 | ASSLSGFAGLNDEQY
TRBD1 | TRBV7-8 | ASSLVRSGQGSDEQY
- | TRBV7-8 | ASSLAETYSNQPQH
- | TRBV19 | ASSPSRGWNIQY
- | TRBV5-8 | ASSLAVGTSTDTQY